This TCR beta chain stems from a study of blood T cell repertoires in COVID-19. As handled by the study authors: Amplification of reference gene primers was used by the study to estimate nucleated cell counts. Sequencing used immunoSEQ multiplex PCR; TCRdb keeps in-frame clones, though not all of them. V, J and clone size are those of that table, while D and trimming were read from the DNA. The repertoire holds roughly 460,000 clones, roughly 89% seen once, with about 0.91% in the top ten. Germline loops: CDR1 SGHRS, CDR2 YFSETQ. J was trimmed by 6 bases and V by 3 bases; bases with no gene match: 6. The CDR3 has 15 amino acids.

This clonotype originated in a man between 18 and 35 years old with COVID-19, enrolled during active disease. The chain uses TRBV5-1 and TRBJ2-2; 9 positions agree with TRBD2. Sequenced input: peripheral blood. The DNA of the CDR3 is TGCGCCAGCAGCTGGGGTAGCGGGGGATCCGGGGAGCTGTTTTTT. It translates to CASSWGSGGSGELFF. The whole variable domain, filled in from reference TRBV5-1 and TRBJ2-2, reads KAGVTQTPRYLIKTRGQQVTLSCSPISGHRSVSWYQQTPGQGLQFLFEYFSETQRNKGNFPGRFSGRQFSNSRSEMNVSTLELGDSALYLCASSWGSGGSGELFFGEGSRLTVL.